This T cell receptor (beta chain) was observed in a study of identical twins. A universal primer site was created by template switching, with the cDNA bearing unique molecular identifiers. TCRdb ran MiXCR on the 5' RACE reads and lists one entry per CDR3 protein. The sample has approximately 220,000 distinct CDR3 sequences; around 8.1% are singletons. The germline V gene has CDR1 SGHRS and CDR2 YFSETQ. This CDR3 has 16 residues. J was trimmed by 0 bases and V by 4 bases; bases with no gene match: 5. Overall study findings and caveats: Recombination models fit unrelated individuals' TCR alpha sharing but underestimated twins'. For out-of-frame alpha sequences shared by twins, low generation probability was in excess.

There are a few counts of this clonotype. No antigen is known for it. The data also belong to a second study, concerning yellow fever vaccine responses in identical twins.

This chain connects TRBV5-1 to TRBJ2-1; the match to TRBD2 covers 9 bases. This receptor was obtained from a woman between 18 and 30 years old in good health. Sample: memory (CD45RO+) T cells sorted from blood. The CDR3 bases are TGCGCCAGCAGCCAGGGAGCGGGGGGCTCCTACAATGAGCAGTTCTTC. Its translation is CASSQGAGGSYNEQFF. The full variable domain, rest sourced from reference TRBV5-1 and TRBJ2-1, is KAGVTQTPRYLIKTRGQQVTLSCSPISGHRSVSWYQQTPGQGLQFLFEYFSETQRNKGNFPGRFSGRQFSNSRSEMNVSTLELGDSALYLCASSQGAGGSYNEQFFGPGTRLTVL.